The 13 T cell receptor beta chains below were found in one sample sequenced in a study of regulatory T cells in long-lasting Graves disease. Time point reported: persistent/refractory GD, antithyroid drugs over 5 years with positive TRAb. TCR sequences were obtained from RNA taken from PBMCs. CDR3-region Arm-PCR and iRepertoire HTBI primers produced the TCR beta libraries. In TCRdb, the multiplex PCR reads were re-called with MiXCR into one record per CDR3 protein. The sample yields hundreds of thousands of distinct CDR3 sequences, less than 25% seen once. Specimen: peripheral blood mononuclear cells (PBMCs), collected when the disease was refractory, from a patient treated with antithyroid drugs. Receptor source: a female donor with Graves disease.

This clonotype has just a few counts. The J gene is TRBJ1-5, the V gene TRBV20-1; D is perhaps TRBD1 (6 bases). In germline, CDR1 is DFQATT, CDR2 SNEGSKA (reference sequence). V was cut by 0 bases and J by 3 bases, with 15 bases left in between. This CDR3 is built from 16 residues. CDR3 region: CSARDGGHRINQPQHF. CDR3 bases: TGCAGTGCTAGAGATGGGGGACACCGAATCAATCAGCCCCAGCATTTT.

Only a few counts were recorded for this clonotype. CDR3 sequence: CAWTPEASPIQYF. CDR3 in DNA: TGTGCCTGGACCCCAGAGGCGTCTCCTATTCAGTACTTC. The chain employs TRBV30 and TRBJ2-4; unclear D gene. Between the trimmed V and J ends, which lost 4 bases and 10 bases, there was a span of 17 bases. Germline values: CDR1 GTSNPN, CDR2 SVGIG (reference sequence). The CDR3 runs 13 residues.

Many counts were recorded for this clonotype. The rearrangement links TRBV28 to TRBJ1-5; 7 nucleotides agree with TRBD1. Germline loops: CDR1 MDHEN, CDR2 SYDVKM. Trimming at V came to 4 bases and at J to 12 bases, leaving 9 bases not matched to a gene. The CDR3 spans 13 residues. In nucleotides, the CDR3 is TGTGCCAGCAGTTACAACAGGGGAGGGGTCCAGCATTTT. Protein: CASSYNRGGVQHF.

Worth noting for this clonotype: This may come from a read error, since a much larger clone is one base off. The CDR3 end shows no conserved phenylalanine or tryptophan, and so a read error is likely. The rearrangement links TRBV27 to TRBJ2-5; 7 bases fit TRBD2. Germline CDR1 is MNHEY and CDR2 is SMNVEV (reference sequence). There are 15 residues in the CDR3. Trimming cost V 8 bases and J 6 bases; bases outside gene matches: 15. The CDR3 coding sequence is TGTGCCAGCCGCCGAAATTCGGCGGGAGCTCAGACCCAGTACCTC. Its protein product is CASRRNSAGAQTQYL.

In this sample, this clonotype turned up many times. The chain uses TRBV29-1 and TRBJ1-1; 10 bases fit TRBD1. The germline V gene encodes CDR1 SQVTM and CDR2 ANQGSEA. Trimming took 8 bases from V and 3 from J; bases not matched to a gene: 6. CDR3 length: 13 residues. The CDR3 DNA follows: TGCAGCTACCGGGACAGGGGCTACACTGAAGCTTTCTTT. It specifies CSYRDRGYTEAFF. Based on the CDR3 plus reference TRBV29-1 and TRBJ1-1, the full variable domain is SAVISQKPSRDICQRGTSLTIQCQVDSQVTMMFWYRQQPGQSLTLIATANQGSEATYESGFVIDKFPISRPNLTFSTLTVSNMSPEDSSIYLCSYRDRGYTEAFFGQGTRLTVV.

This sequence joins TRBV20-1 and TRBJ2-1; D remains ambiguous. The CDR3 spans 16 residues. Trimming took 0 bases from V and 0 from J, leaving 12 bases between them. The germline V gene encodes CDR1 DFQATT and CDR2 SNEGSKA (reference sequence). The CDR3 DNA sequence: TGCAGTGCTAGAGATCTCATTGCCGCCTCCTACAATGAGCAGTTCTTC. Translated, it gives CSARDLIAASYNEQFF.

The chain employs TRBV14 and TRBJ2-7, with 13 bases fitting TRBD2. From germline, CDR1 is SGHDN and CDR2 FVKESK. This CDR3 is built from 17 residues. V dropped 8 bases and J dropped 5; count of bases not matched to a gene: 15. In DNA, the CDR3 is TGTGCCAGCGCCCCCAGGAGACTAGCGGGAGGTAGCGACGAGCAGTACTTC. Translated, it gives CASAPRRLAGGSDEQYF.

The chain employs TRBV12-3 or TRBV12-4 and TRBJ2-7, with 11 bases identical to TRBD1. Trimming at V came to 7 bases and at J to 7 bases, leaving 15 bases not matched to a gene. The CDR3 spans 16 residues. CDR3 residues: CASTFRRGQGAREQYF. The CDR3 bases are TGTGCCAGCACTTTTCGGCGTGGACAGGGGGCGCGGGAGCAGTACTTC.

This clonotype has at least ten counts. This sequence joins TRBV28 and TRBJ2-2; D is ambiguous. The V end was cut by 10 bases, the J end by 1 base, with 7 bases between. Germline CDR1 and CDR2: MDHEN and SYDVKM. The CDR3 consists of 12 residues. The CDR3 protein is CATTKNTGELFF. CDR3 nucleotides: TGTGCCACGACAAAGAACACCGGGGAGCTGTTTTTT. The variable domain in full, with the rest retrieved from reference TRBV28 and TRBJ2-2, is DVKVTQSSRYLVKRTGEKVFLECVQDMDHENMFWYRQDPGLGLRLIYFSYDVKMKEKGDIPEGYSVSREKKERFSLILESASTNQTSMYLCATTKNTGELFFGEGSRLTVL.

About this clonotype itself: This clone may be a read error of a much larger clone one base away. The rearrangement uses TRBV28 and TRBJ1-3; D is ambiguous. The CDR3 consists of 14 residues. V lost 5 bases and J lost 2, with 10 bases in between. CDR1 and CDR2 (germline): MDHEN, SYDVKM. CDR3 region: CASSHQEAGNTIYF. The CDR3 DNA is TGTGCCAGCAGTCACCAGGAGGCTGGAAACACCATATATTTT.

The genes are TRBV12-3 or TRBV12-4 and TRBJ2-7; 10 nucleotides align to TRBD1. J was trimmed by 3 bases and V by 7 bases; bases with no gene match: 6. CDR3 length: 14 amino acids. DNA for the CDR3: TGTGCCAGCACCCAGGACAGGGGGGACTACGAGCAGTACTTC. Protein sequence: CASTQDRGDYEQYF.

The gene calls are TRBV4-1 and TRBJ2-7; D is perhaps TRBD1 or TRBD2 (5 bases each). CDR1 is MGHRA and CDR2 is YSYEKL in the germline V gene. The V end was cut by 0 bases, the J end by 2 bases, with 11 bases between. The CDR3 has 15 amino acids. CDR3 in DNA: TGCGCCAGCAGCCAAGAAGGGGAGCGAGCCTACGAGCAGTACTTC. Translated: CASSQEGERAYEQYF.

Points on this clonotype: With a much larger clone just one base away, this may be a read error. This CDR3 reads CASSSTKGTGRRTYEQHF. CDR3 coding DNA: TGTGCCAGCAGTTCTACTAAGGGGACAGGGCGGAGGACCTACGAGCAGCACTTC. The chain combines TRBV28 with TRBJ2-7, with TRBD1 matching over 9 bases. CDR1 MDHEN and CDR2 SYDVKM come from the germline V gene. CDR3 length: 18 residues.